This T cell receptor (beta chain) comes out of a study of blood T cell repertoires in COVID-19. About the research overall: Sites in the United States, Italy and Spain provided acute and convalescent COVID-19 samples. In each case, the material was cDNA or gDNA derived from T cells, B-cell-depleted T cells, or PBMCs.

In the authors' methods: Researchers report that nucleated cell counts were estimated from reference gene primer amplification. Clones were read by immunoSEQ multiplex PCR, and TCRdb kept only the in-frame ones, dropping some. D and trimming come from the DNA, and the V and J calls and clone size come from that table. The sample has some 290,000 clones; about nine tenths are singletons. Followed over time, Seattle patients had been enrolled while infection was active. Germline V CDR1 and CDR2: MNHEY, SVGAGI. This CDR3 region has 13 residues. V lost 8 bases and J lost 8; bases outside the gene matches: 7.

The V gene is TRBV6-5, the J gene TRBJ1-4; TRBD1 agrees at 8 bases. The TCR sequence derives from a woman aged 25 to 39 with COVID-19, enrolled during active disease. What was sequenced was peripheral blood. The CDR3 coding sequence is TGTGCCAGCGAAACAGGGGGGTACGAAAAACTGTTTTTT. This gives the protein CASETGGYEKLFF.